These 5 T cell receptor beta chains originate from one sample sequenced in a study of vaccination effects on CD4 cells after COVID-19. Their cognate antigens are unknown. Under the ViraFEST assay, PBMC were stimulated with viral peptide pools so that antigen-specific CD4+ T cells expanded. Sequencing was performed afterwards. Cells that had been cultured for nine to eleven days were the source of isolated CD4+ T cells. Nucleocapsid antibodies stayed negative before and after vaccination, showing no earlier SARS-CoV-2 infection. TCRdb's table, derived via immunoSEQ multiplex PCR, lists solely in-frame clones and lacks some. The sample shows fewer than 30,000 clones, over 60% of them seen only once. Here the sequenced sample was CD4+ T cells from PBMCs cultured with HCoV-NL63 spike peptides, taken before COVID-19 vaccination. The receptors derive from a human donor who received a COVID-19 vaccine.

This clone has a single count. The chain recombines TRBV13 with TRBJ1-4; weak D call: TRBD1 (6 bases). V shed 0 bases and J shed 4 bases, with 9 bases lying between them. This CDR3 spans 15 amino acids. CDR1 PRHDT and CDR2 FYEKMQ come from the germline V gene (reference sequence). The DNA of the CDR3 is TGTGCCAGCAGCTTAGGACAGGGCCGTAATGAAAAACTGTTTTTT. Its protein product is CASSLGQGRNEKLFF.

V usage is TRBV6-5 and J usage is TRBJ1-1; TRBD1 is a possible D gene (5 bases). Germline V gene sequence: CDR1 MNHEY, CDR2 SVGAGI. V lost 7 bases, J lost 10 bases, and 13 bases lay in between. This CDR3 is 11 amino acids long. As DNA, the CDR3 is TGTGCCAGCAAAAATGCCGGGACAGCTTTCTTT. It codes for CASKNAGTAFF.

The chain employs TRBV19 and TRBJ1-2; D is perhaps TRBD1 (5 bases). This CDR3 has 13 residues. V was trimmed by 8 bases and J by 1 base, leaving 11 bases between them. Germline V gives CDR1 LNHDA, CDR2 SQIVND (reference sequence). CDR3 sequence reads: CASAVDSNYGYTF. CDR3 in DNA: TGTGCCAGTGCCGTAGACAGTAACTATGGCTACACCTTC.

This rearrangement joins TRBV5-6 to TRBJ2-2; 8 bases fit TRBD2. From germline, CDR1 is SGHDT and CDR2 YYEEEE. V shed 1 base and J 4 bases; nucleotides not matched to a gene: 9. The length of the CDR3 is 17 residues. The CDR3 loop is CASSLRGGRNGTGELFF. The DNA for the CDR3 is TGTGCCAGCAGCTTGCGGGGGGGGCGTAACGGCACCGGGGAGCTGTTTTTT. Together with reference TRBV5-6 and TRBJ2-2, the CDR3 gives the full variable domain: DAGVTQSPTHLIKTRGQQVTLRCSPKSGHDTVSWYQQALGQGPQFIFQYYEEEERQRGNFPDRFSGHQFPNYSSELNVNALLLGDSALYLCASSLRGGRNGTGELFFGEGSRLTVL.

The CDR3 protein is CAIRVTDTQYF. Written as DNA, the CDR3 is TGTGCCATCAGAGTCACAGATACGCAGTATTTT. The rearrangement uses TRBV10-3 and TRBJ2-3; D unresolved. V shed 6 bases and J shed 2 bases, with 3 bases lying between them. This CDR3 is 11 amino acids long. Germline CDR1 and CDR2: ENHRY and SYGVKD.